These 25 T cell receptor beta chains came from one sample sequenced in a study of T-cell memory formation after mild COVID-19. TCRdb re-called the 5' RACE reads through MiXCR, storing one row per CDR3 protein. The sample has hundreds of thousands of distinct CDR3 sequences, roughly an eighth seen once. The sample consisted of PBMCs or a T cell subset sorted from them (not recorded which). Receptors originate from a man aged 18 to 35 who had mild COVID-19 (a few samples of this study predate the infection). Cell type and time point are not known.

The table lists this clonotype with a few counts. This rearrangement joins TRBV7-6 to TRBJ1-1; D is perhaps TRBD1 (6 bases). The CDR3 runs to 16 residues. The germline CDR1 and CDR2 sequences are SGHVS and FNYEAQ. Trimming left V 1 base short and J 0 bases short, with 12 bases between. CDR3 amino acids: CASSLEAGVVNTEAFF. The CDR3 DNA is TGTGCCAGCAGCTTAGAGGCAGGGGTCGTGAACACTGAAGCTTTCTTT.

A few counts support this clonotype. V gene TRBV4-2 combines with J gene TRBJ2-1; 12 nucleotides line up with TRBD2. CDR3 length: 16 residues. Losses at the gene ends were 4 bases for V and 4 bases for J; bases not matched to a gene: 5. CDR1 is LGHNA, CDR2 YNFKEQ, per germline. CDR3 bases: TGTGCCAGCAGCCCCAGAGGGACTAGCGGGTACAATGAGCAGTTCTTC. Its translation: CASSPRGTSGYNEQFF.

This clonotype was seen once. The chain's CDR3 is CASSSYGQGHYGYTF. CDR3 bases: TGTGCCAGCAGCTCATACGGACAGGGGCACTATGGCTACACCTTC. The J gene is TRBJ1-2, the V gene TRBV7-2, with TRBD1 identical over 9 bases. The CDR3 has 15 amino acids. Per the germline V gene, CDR1 is SGHTA and CDR2 is FQGNSA. Losses at the gene ends were 4 bases for V and 3 bases for J; bases not matched to a gene: 6.

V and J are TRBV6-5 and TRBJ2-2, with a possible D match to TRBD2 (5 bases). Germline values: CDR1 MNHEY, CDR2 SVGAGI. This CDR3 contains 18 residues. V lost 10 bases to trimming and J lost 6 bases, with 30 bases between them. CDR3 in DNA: TGTGCCAATAGGCACAGAACGGAAAGGAGGACGACCGCCGGGGAGCTGTTTTTT. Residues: CANRHRTERRTTAGELFF.

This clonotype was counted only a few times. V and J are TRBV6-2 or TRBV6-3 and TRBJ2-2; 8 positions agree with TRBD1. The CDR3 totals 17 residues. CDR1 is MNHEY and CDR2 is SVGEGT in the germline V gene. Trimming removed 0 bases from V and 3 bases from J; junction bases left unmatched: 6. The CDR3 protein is CASSYSRLGQDTGELFF. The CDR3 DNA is TGTGCCAGCAGTTACTCGAGGTTGGGACAGGACACCGGGGAGCTGTTTTTT.

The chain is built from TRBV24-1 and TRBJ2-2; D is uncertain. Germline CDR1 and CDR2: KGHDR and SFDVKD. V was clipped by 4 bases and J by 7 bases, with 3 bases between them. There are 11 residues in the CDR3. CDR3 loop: CATSEYGELFF. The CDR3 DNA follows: TGTGCCACCAGTGAATACGGGGAGCTGTTTTTT.

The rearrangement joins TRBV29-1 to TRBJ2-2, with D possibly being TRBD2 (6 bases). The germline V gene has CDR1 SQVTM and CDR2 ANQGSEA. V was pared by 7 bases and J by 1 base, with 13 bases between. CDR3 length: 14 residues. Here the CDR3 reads CSATGSLNTGELFF. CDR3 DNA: TGCAGCGCCACCGGGAGCCTGAACACCGGGGAGCTGTTTTTT.

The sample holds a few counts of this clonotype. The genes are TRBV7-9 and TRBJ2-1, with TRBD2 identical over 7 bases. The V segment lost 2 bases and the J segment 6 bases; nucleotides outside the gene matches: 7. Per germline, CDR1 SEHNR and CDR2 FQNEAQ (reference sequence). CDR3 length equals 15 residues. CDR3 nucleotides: TGTGCCAGCAGCTTACTTCGGACTAGTGGCAATGAGCAGTTCTTC. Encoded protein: CASSLLRTSGNEQFF.

The CDR3 sequence is CASSTDAFYEQYV. The CDR3 nucleotides read TGTGCCAGCAGTACGGACGCATTCTACGAGCAGTACGTC. J is TRBJ2-7 and V is TRBV6-6; D unclear. Germline V gene sequence: CDR1 MNHNY, CDR2 SVGAGI (reference sequence). Trimming pared 5 bases from V and 3 bases from J, leaving 11 bases between. The CDR3 spans 13 residues.

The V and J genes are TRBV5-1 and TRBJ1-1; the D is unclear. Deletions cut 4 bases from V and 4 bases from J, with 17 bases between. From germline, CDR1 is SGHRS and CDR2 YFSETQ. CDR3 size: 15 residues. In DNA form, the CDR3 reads TGCGCCAGCAGCCTCAGGAGTGGGGAACGCACTGAAGCTTTCTTT. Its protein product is CASSLRSGERTEAFF.

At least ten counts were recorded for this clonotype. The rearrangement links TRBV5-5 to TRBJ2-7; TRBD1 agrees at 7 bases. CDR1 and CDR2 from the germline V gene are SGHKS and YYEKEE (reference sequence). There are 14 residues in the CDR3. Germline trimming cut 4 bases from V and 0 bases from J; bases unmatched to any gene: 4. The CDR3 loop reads CASSVRDSSYEQYV. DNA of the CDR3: TGTGCCAGCAGCGTCCGGGACAGCTCCTACGAGCAGTACGTC.

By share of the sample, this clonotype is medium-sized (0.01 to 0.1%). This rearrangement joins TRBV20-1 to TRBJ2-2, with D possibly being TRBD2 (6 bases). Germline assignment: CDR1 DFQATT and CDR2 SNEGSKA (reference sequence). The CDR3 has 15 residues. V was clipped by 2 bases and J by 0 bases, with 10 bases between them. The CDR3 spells CSARLRGTNTGELFF. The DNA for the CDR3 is TGCAGTGCTAGACTACGGGGGACGAACACCGGGGAGCTGTTTTTT.

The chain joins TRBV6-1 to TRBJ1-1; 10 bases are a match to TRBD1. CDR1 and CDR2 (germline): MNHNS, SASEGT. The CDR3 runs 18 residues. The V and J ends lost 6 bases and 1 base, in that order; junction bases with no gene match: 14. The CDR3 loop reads CASSGGAGTGDQNTEAFF. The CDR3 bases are TGTGCCAGCAGCGGGGGGGCCGGGACAGGGGACCAGAACACTGAAGCTTTCTTT.

CDR3 sequence (DNA): TGCGCCAGCAGCCAATCGGGACACCCTTATGGCTACACCTTC. It yields the protein CASSQSGHPYGYTF. This rearrangement joins TRBV4-3 to TRBJ1-2; D perhaps matches TRBD1 (6 bases). Per the germline V gene, CDR1 is LGHNA and CDR2 is YSLEER. The CDR3 has 14 amino acids. Deletions cut 2 bases from V and 5 bases from J, with 12 bases between.

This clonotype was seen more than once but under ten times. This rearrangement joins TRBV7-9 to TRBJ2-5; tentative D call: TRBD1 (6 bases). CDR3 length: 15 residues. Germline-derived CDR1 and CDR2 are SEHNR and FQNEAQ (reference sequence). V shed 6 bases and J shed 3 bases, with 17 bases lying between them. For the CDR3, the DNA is TGTGCCAGCAGTCTCATGGACAGCAACGAAGAGACCCAGTACTTC. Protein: CASSLMDSNEETQYF.

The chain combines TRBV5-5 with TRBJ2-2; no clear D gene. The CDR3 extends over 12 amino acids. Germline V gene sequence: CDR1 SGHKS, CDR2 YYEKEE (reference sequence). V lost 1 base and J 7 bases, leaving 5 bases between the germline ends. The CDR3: CASSLIGGELFF. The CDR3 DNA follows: TGTGCCAGCAGCTTGATAGGCGGGGAGCTGTTTTTT.

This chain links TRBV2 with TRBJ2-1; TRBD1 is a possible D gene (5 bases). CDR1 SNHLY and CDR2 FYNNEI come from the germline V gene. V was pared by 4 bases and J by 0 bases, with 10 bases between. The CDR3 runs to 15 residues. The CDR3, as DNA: TGTGCCAGCAGTGGGACCGACAGCTCCTACAATGAGCAGTTCTTC. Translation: CASSGTDSSYNEQFF.

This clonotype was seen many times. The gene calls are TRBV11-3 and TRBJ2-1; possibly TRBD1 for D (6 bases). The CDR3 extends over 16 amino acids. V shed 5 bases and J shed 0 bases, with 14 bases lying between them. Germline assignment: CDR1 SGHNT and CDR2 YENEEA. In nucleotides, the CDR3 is TGTGCCAGCAGCGTTGGACAGTCGAGCTCCTACAATGAGCAGTTCTTC. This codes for CASSVGQSSSYNEQFF. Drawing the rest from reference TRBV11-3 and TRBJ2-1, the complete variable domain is EAGVVQSPRYKIIEKKQPVAFWCNPISGHNTLYWYLQNLGQGPELLIRYENEEAVDDSQLPKDRFSAERLKGVDSTLKIQPAELGDSAVYLCASSVGQSSSYNEQFFGPGTRLTVL.

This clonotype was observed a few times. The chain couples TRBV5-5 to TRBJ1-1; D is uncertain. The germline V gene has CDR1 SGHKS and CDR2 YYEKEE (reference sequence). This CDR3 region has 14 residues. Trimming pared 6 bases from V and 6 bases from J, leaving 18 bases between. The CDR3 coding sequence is TGTGCCAGCAATACCGGAGGTGGGCTCCCTGAAGCTTTCTTT. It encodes CASNTGGGLPEAFF. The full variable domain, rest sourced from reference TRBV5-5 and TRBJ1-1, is DAGVTQSPTHLIKTRGQQVTLRCSPISGHKSVSWYQQVLGQGPQFIFQYYEKEERGRGNFPDRFSARQFPNYSSELNVNALLLGDSALYLCASNTGGGLPEAFFGQGTRLTVV.

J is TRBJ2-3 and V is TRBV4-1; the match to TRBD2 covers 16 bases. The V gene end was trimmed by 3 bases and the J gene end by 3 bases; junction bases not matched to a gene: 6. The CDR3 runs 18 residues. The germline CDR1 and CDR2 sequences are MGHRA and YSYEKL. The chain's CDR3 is CASSHGTSGGASTDTQYF. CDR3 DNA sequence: TGCGCCAGCAGCCATGGGACTAGCGGGGGGGCCTCTACAGATACGCAGTATTTT.

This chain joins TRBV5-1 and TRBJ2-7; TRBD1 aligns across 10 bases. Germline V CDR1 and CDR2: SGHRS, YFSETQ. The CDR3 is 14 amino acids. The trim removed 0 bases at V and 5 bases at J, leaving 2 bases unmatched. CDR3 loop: CASSLGQGANEQYF. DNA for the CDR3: TGCGCCAGCAGCTTGGGACAGGGGGCCAACGAGCAGTACTTC.

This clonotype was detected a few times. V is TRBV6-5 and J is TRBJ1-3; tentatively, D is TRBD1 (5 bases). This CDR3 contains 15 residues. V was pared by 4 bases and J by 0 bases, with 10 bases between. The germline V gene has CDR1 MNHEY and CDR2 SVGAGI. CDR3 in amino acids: CASSLGQLSGNTIYF. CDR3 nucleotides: TGTGCCAGCAGTTTAGGACAACTCTCTGGAAACACCATATATTTT.

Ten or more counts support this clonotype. This chain's CDR3 is CASSQDNLLARIQYF. The CDR3 DNA follows: TGCGCCAGCAGCCAAGATAATCTACTAGCGCGCATTCAGTACTTC. The rearrangement joins TRBV4-1 to TRBJ2-4, with 7 bases identical to TRBD2. V trimming: 0 bases; J trimming: 9 bases; junction bases outside the gene matches: 8. The CDR3 length is 15 residues. The V gene's germline CDR1 is MGHRA and CDR2 YSYEKL.

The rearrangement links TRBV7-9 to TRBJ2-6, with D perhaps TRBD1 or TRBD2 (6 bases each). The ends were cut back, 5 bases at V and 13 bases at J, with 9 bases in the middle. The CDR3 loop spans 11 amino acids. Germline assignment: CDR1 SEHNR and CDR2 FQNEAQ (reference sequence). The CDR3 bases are TGTGCCAGCAGCATAGGGGGGGTCCTGACTTTC. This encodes CASSIGGVLTF.

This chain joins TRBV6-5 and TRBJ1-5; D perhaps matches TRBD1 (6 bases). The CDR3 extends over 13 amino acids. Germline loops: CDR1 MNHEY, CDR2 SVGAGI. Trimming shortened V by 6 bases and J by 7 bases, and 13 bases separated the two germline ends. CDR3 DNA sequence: TGTGCCAGCAGACTGAACAGGGACCAGCCCCAGCATTTT. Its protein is CASRLNRDQPQHF.